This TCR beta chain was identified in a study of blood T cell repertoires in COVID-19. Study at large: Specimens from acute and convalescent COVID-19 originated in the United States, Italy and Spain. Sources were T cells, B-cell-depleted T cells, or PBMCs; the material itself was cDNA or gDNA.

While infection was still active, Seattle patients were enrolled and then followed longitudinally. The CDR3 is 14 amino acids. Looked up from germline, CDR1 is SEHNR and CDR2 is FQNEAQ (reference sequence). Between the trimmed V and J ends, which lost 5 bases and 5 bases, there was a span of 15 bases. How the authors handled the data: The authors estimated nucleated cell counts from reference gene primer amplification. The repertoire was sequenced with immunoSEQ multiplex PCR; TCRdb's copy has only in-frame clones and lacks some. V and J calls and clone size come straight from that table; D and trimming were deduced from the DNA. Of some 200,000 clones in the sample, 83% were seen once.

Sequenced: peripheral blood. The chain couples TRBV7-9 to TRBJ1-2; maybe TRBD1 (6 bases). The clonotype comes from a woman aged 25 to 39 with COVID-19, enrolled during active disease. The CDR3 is CASSTNREGYGYTF. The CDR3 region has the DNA TGTGCCAGCAGCACTAACAGGGAAGGATATGGCTACACCTTC.